The T cell receptor beta chain described here comes from a study of blood T cell repertoires in COVID-19. Whole-study context: Spain, Italy and the United States supplied samples that represented acute and convalescent COVID-19. PBMCs, B-cell-depleted T cells, or T cells provided the cDNA or gDNA that made up the material.

Original methodology: Scientists estimated how many nucleated cells there were by amplifying reference gene primers. Profiling relied on immunoSEQ multiplex PCR, and the TCRdb table lists in-frame clones only, not all of them. That table is the source of V, J and clone size, and D and trimming were worked out from the DNA. The sample carries 35,000 to 50,000 clones, more than 80% recorded once. The sequence came from a man aged 60 to 69 with acute or convalescent COVID-19. Source material: peripheral blood.

The CDR3 sequence is CALWGQLPMNTEAFF. CDR3 nucleotides: TGTGCCCTTTGGGGGCAGCTGCCAATGAACACTGAAGCTTTCTTT. V gene TRBV24-1 combines with J gene TRBJ1-1, with a possible D match to TRBD1 (6 bases). This CDR3 comprises 15 residues. Trimming removed 12 bases from V and 0 bases from J, with 19 bases in between. Germline CDR1 and CDR2: KGHDR and SFDVKD.